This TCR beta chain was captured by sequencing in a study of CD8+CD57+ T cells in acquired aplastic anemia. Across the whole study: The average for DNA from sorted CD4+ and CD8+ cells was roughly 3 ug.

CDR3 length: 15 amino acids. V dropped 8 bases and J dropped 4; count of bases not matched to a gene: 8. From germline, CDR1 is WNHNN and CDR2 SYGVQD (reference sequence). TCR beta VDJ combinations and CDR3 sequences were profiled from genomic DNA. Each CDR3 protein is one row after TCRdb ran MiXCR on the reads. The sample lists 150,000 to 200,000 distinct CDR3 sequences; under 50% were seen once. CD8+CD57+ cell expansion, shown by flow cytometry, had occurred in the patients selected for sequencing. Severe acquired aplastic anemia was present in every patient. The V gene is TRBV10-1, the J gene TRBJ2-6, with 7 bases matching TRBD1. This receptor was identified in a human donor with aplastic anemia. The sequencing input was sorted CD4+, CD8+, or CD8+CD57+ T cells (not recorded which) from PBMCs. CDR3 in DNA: TGCGCCAGCCTGGGGGACAGCTCGGGGGCCAACGTCCTGACTTTC. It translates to CASLGDSSGANVLTF.